This T cell receptor beta chain derives from a study of blood T cell repertoires in COVID-19. The wider study: The United States, Italy and Spain supplied acute and convalescent COVID-19 samples. The cDNA or gDNA used as material had been derived from T cells, B-cell-depleted T cells, or PBMCs.

Per germline, CDR1 PRHDT and CDR2 FYEKMQ (reference sequence). Trimming cost V 3 bases and J 0 bases; bases outside gene matches: 6. CDR3 length: 18 residues. Method: immunoSEQ multiplex PCR; TCRdb's copy keeps in-frame clones and lacks some. The sample contains some 190,000 clones, roughly nine tenths of which appear only once. All enrollees were about 18 to 89 years old and from about 25 US areas. Clinical history reported by participants formed the basis on which cohorts were assigned. The genes are TRBV13 and TRBJ2-1, with 12 bases aligning to TRBD2. The sequenced sample was PBMCs or T cells enriched from blood (not recorded which). This clonotype was obtained from a woman aged 40 to 49 in a cohort exposed to, infected with or recovered from COVID-19 (not recorded which). The CDR3 DNA reads as TGTGCCAGCAGCTTTGGCCTAGCGGGGGGGCCCTCCTACAATGAGCAGTTCTTC. As protein: CASSFGLAGGPSYNEQFF. The whole variable domain, filled in from reference TRBV13 and TRBJ2-1, reads AAGVIQSPRHLIKEKRETATLKCYPIPRHDTVYWYQQGPGQDPQFLISFYEKMQSDKGSIPDRFSAQQFSDYHSELNMSSLELGDSALYFCASSFGLAGGPSYNEQFFGPGTRLTVL.